This record concerns one T cell receptor beta chain sequence. The data stem from a study of blood T cell repertoires in COVID-19. Across the whole study: The analysed material was cDNA or gDNA that came from T cells, B-cell-depleted T cells, or PBMCs.

Germline CDR1 reads SGHDN; CDR2 reads FVKESK. This CDR3 comprises 15 residues. V lost 4 bases and J lost 1; bases outside the gene matches: 7. In the original analysis: From reference gene primer amplification, estimates of nucleated cell counts were derived. Clones were read by immunoSEQ multiplex PCR, and TCRdb kept only the in-frame ones, dropping some. V and J calls and clone size follow that table, whereas D and trimming were derived from the DNA. Among about 89,000 clones, around 88% were seen once, and the ten largest hold about 0.51%. Input material: peripheral blood. The chain recombines TRBV14 with TRBJ2-7; 7 bases are shared with TRBD2. The clonotype originates from a man aged 55 to 70 with acute or convalescent COVID-19. The DNA for the CDR3 is TGTGCCAGCAGCCCCGGACTAGGCAGATCCTACGAGCAGTACTTC. Residues: CASSPGLGRSYEQYF. The variable domain in full, completed from reference TRBV14 and TRBJ2-7, reads EAGVTQFPSHSVIEKGQTVTLRCDPISGHDNLYWYRRVMGKEIKFLLHFVKESKQDESGMPNNRFLAERTGGTYSTLKVQPAELEDSGVYFCASSPGLGRSYEQYFGPGTRLTVT.